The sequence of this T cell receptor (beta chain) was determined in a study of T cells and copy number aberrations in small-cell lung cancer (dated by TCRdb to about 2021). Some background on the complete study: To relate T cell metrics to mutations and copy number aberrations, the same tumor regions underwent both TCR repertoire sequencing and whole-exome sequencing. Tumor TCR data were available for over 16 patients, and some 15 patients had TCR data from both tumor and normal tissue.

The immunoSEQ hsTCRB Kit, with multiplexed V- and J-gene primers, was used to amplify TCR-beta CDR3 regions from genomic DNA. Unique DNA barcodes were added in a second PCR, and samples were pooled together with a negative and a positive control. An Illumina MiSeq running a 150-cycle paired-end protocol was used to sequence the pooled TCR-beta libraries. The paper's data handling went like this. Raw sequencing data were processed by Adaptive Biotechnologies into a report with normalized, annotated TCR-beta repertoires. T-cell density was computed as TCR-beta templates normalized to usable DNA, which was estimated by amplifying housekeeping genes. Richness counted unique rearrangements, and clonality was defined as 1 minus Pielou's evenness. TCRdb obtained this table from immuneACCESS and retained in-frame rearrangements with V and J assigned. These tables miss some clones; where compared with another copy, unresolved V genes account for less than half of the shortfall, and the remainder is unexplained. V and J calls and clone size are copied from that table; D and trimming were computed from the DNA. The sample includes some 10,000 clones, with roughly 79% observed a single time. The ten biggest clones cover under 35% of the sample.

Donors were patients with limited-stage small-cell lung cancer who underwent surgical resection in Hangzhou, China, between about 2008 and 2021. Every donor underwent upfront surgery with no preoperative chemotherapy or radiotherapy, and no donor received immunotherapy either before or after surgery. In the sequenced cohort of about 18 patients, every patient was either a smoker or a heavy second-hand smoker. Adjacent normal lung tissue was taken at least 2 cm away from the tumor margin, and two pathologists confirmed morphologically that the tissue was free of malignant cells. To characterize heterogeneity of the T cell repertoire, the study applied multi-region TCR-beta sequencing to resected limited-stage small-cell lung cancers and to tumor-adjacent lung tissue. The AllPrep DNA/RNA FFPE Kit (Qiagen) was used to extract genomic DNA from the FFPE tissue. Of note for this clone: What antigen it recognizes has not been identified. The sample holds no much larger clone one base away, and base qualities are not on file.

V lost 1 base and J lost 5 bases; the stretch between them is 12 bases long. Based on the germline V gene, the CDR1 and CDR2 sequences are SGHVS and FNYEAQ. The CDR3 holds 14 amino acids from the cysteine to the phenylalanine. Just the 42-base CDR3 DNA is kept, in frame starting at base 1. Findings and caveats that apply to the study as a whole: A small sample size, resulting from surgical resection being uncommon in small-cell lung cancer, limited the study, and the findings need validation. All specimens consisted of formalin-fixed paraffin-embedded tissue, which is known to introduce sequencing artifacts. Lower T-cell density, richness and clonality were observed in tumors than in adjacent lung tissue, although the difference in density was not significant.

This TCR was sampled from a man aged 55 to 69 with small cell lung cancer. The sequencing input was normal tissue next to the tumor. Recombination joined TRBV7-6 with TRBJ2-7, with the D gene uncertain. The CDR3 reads CASSLVGGWDEQYF. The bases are TGTGCCAGCAGCTTAGTTGGTGGATGGGACGAGCAGTACTTC.